This record concerns one TCR beta chain sequence. This clonotype has a handful of counts. Which antigen it targets is not known. No clone much larger than this one lies a single base away; base qualities are absent. This sample was included in a study of T-cell reconstitution after alpha-beta-depleted transplantation in children (dated by TCRdb to about 2016). In terms of the full investigation: T-cell immune reconstitution after TCRalphabeta/CD19-depleted allogeneic hematopoietic cell transplantation in children was quantitatively tracked in the study by means of TCR repertoire profiling.

Library construction relied on PCR. Sequencing took place on an Illumina HiSeq 2500. Molecular barcoding was employed in the preparation of TCR libraries, with unique molecular identifiers being used to normalize TCRbeta repertoire quantification. TCRdb reworked the public reads: Q25 trimming with fastp, MiXCR clone assembly, productive beta chains retained. Records with the same CDR3 protein are collapsed into one entry carrying the most frequent genes and DNA. The sample table contains about 540,000 distinct CDR3 sequences; only one count was recorded for approximately 20% of them. Together, the top ten hold 2.5% to 3.5% of the sample. The CDR1 and CDR2 encoded by the germline V gene (reference sequence) are LNHNV and YYDKDF. Measured from the cysteine to the phenylalanine, the CDR3 is 15 residues long. Of the read, only the CDR3 DNA is kept; its 45 bases are in frame from base 1. Cut back by 5 bases and 3 bases, the V and J ends lie 14 bases apart.

This material consisted of PBMCs from the stem cell graft donor, taken from the stem cell graft. The sequence links TRBV15 to TRBJ2-1, with the D gene not confidently named. The TCR was taken from a human donor who donated a stem cell graft to a child with acute lymphoblastic leukemia. The DNA sequence is as follows: TGTGCCACCAGCCGTGGGGATTGGGACTACAATGAGCAGTTCTTC. It codes for CATSRGDWDYNEQFF.